Listed below are T cell receptor beta chains from one sample, sequenced in a study of OX40 agonist ivuxolimab in advanced cancers. This table comes from immunoSEQ multiplex PCR, and its TCRdb copy is limited to in-frame clones, with some not included. The sample lists about 64,000 clones, 80% to 90% occurring once. Material: CD4+ or CD8+ T cells sorted from blood, obtained in a trial of the OX40 agonist ivuxolimab. The receptor source for this set is an adult with an advanced solid tumor such as melanoma, head and neck, liver or kidney cancer. CDR3s include the opening cysteine and the closing phenylalanine or tryptophan. Each record gives: D gene, V gene, J gene, clone size, CDR3 protein, CDR3 DNA. The D gene is left open where the match is weak. Only part of the rows carry a size: once, few, many, or a class if the clone is expanded.

d_gene: NA; v_gene: TRBV7-2; j_gene: TRBJ1-6; abundance: NA; CDR3aa: CASRPGGVRNSPLHF; CDR3nt: TGTGCCAGCAGGCCAGGCGGAGTCAGGAATTCACCCCTCCACTTT
d_gene: TRBD1; v_gene: TRBV7-2; j_gene: TRBJ1-1; abundance: NA; CDR3aa: CASSLGTGYTEAFF; CDR3nt: TGTGCCAGCAGCTTGGGGACAGGGTACACTGAAGCTTTCTTT
d_gene: NA; v_gene: TRBV4-3; j_gene: TRBJ2-7; abundance: NA; CDR3aa: CASRRTLSSSYEQYF; CDR3nt: TGCGCCAGCAGGCGGACTTTGTCTAGCTCCTACGAGCAGTACTTC
d_gene: TRBD2; v_gene: TRBV5-1; j_gene: TRBJ2-3; abundance: NA; CDR3aa: CASSPGTSGGTQYF; CDR3nt: TGCGCCAGCAGCCCGGGGACTAGCGGGGGGACGCAGTATTTT
d_gene: NA; v_gene: TRBV5-4; j_gene: TRBJ2-1; abundance: NA; CDR3aa: CASSLTEFRDGNEQFF; CDR3nt: TGTGCCAGCAGCTTGACGGAGTTCCGGGATGGCAATGAGCAGTTCTTC
d_gene: TRBD1; v_gene: TRBV7-8; j_gene: TRBJ2-2; abundance: NA; CDR3aa: CASSSTTYRGYNTGELFF; CDR3nt: TGTGCCAGCAGCTCCACCACCTACAGGGGTTATAACACCGGGGAGCTGTTTTTT
d_gene: NA; v_gene: TRBV21-1; j_gene: TRBJ1-3; abundance: NA; CDR3aa: CASSKVNRPGAGNTIYF; CDR3nt: TGTGCCAGCAGCAAAGTTAATAGACCGGGGGCCGGAAACACCATATATTTT
d_gene: NA; v_gene: TRBV28; j_gene: TRBJ1-2; abundance: NA; CDR3aa: CASSFRWFNYGYTF; CDR3nt: TGTGCCAGCAGTTTTCGGTGGTTCAACTATGGCTACACCTTC
d_gene: NA; v_gene: TRBV9; j_gene: TRBJ2-1; abundance: NA; CDR3aa: CASSVAPSITYNEQFF; CDR3nt: TGTGCCAGCAGCGTAGCTCCTAGCATAACCTACAATGAGCAGTTCTTC
d_gene: TRBD1; v_gene: TRBV28; j_gene: TRBJ1-2; abundance: once; CDR3aa: CASSLIGGSGYTF; CDR3nt: TGTGCCAGCAGTTTAATAGGGGGCTCAGGCTACACCTTC
d_gene: TRBD2; v_gene: TRBV27; j_gene: TRBJ2-7; abundance: NA; CDR3aa: CASSHVTSGGASEQYF; CDR3nt: TGTGCCAGCAGTCACGTAACTAGCGGGGGGGCCTCCGAGCAGTACTTC
d_gene: NA; v_gene: TRBV30; j_gene: TRBJ2-7; abundance: NA; CDR3aa: CALGRPFGEPSYEQYF; CDR3nt: TGTGCCTTGGGACGTCCCTTCGGGGAGCCCTCCTACGAGCAGTACTTC
d_gene: NA; v_gene: TRBV7-2; j_gene: TRBJ2-3; abundance: NA; CDR3aa: CASSLNPGAADTQYF; CDR3nt: TGTGCCAGCAGCTTAAACCCGGGGGCCGCAGATACGCAGTATTTT
d_gene: TRBD1; v_gene: TRBV5-4; j_gene: TRBJ2-5; abundance: NA; CDR3aa: CASSPQGDRQETQYF; CDR3nt: TGTGCCAGCAGCCCCCAGGGGGACAGACAAGAGACCCAGTACTTC
d_gene: NA; v_gene: TRBV7-8; j_gene: TRBJ1-5; abundance: NA; CDR3aa: CASSLVGTAGQPQHF; CDR3nt: TGTGCCAGCAGCTTAGTAGGAACAGCCGGCCAGCCCCAGCATTTT
d_gene: TRBD2; v_gene: TRBV9; j_gene: TRBJ2-7; abundance: NA; CDR3aa: CASSVEWEGGYEQYF; CDR3nt: TGTGCCAGCAGCGTAGAGTGGGAGGGCGGCTACGAGCAGTACTTC
d_gene: NA; v_gene: TRBV30; j_gene: TRBJ2-7; abundance: NA; CDR3aa: CAWSRADSEQYF; CDR3nt: TGTGCCTGGAGTCGGGCAGATTCCGAGCAGTACTTC
d_gene: NA; v_gene: TRBV6-1; j_gene: TRBJ1-5; abundance: NA; CDR3aa: CASSESNRPQHF; CDR3nt: TGTGCCAGCAGTGAGTCAAACAGGCCCCAGCATTTT
d_gene: TRBD1; v_gene: TRBV28; j_gene: TRBJ1-5; abundance: once; CDR3aa: CASSLGQPNSNQPQHF; CDR3nt: TGTGCCAGCAGTTTGGGACAGCCGAATAGCAATCAGCCCCAGCATTTT
d_gene: TRBD1; v_gene: TRBV28; j_gene: TRBJ1-1; abundance: NA; CDR3aa: CASSPGDRGAEAFF; CDR3nt: TGTGCCAGCAGTCCCGGGGACAGGGGCGCTGAAGCTTTCTTT
d_gene: TRBD1; v_gene: TRBV19; j_gene: TRBJ2-7; abundance: NA; CDR3aa: CASSISGQAIYEQYF; CDR3nt: TGTGCCAGTAGTATATCAGGACAGGCCATCTACGAGCAGTACTTC
d_gene: NA; v_gene: TRBV4-1; j_gene: TRBJ1-1; abundance: few; CDR3aa: CASSPARGGTEAFF; CDR3nt: TGCGCCAGCAGCCCGGCCAGAGGAGGCACTGAAGCTTTCTTT
d_gene: NA; v_gene: TRBV30; j_gene: TRBJ2-5; abundance: NA; CDR3aa: CAWSVVQETQYF; CDR3nt: TGTGCCTGGAGTGTAGTCCAAGAGACCCAGTACTTC
d_gene: TRBD1; v_gene: TRBV10-2; j_gene: TRBJ1-5; abundance: NA; CDR3aa: CASSESKGAEQPQHF; CDR3nt: TGCGCCAGCAGTGAGTCAAAGGGGGCCGAGCAGCCCCAGCATTTT
d_gene: NA; v_gene: TRBV18; j_gene: TRBJ1-1; abundance: NA; CDR3aa: CASSLEQGFEAFF; CDR3nt: TGTGCCAGCTCACTGGAACAGGGATTTGAAGCTTTCTTT
d_gene: NA; v_gene: TRBV6-5; j_gene: TRBJ1-2; abundance: once; CDR3aa: CASRIYRAPNYGYTF; CDR3nt: TGTGCCAGCAGAATCTACAGAGCGCCTAACTATGGCTACACCTTC